This is a list of T cell receptor beta chains from one sample in a study of blood T cell repertoires in COVID-19. Sequenced by immunoSEQ multiplex PCR; TCRdb stores in-frame clones only, minus some. The sample consists of about 89,000 clones, 90% to 95% of them appearing once. Source material: peripheral blood. These receptor sequences come from a human donor with active COVID-19. The donor label of this sample is uncertain. CDR3s include the opening cysteine and the closing phenylalanine or tryptophan. The D gene is left open where the match is weak. Not all rows give a size; the values are once, few, many and, for expanded clones, a class.

NA	NA	TRBJ1-4	TRBV19	TGTGCCAGTAGTCCCCTTACAACTAATGAAAAACTGTTTTTT	CASSPLTTNEKLFF
NA	NA	TRBJ1-4	TRBV2	TGTGCCAGCAGTCGGACAGAGAATGAAAAACTGTTTTTT	CASSRTENEKLFF
NA	NA	TRBJ2-2	TRBV9	TGTGCCAGCACCCGTAGCGGCACCGGGGAGCTGTTTTTT	CASTRSGTGELFF
NA	once	TRBJ1-2	TRBV19	TGTGCCAGTATCTCCCGGAGGGGCGGCTACACCTTC	CASISRRGGYTF
NA	NA	TRBJ2-7	TRBV6-5	TGTGCCAGCTTAGCAATTCCCGGCTCCTACGAGCAGTACTTC	CASLAIPGSYEQYF
NA	NA	TRBJ2-5	TRBV11-3	TGTGCCAGCAGCTTAGGATTTGTGCAGGGAAAAGAGACCCAGTACTTC	CASSLGFVQGKETQYF
TRBD2	NA	TRBJ2-5	TRBV29-1	TGCAGCGTCGCGGGGGGACCACAAGAGACCCAGTACTTC	CSVAGGPQETQYF
NA	NA	TRBJ2-3	TRBV11-2	TGTGCCAGCAGTGATTTCGGTACGCAGTATTTT	CASSDFGTQYF
NA	NA	TRBJ2-1	TRBV4-1	TGCGCCAGCAGCCAAGCGGTCCGGAATGAGCAGTTCTTC	CASSQAVRNEQFF
TRBD2	once	TRBJ2-3	TRBV3-1/TRBV3-2	TGTGCCAGCAGCCAACCCGCTAGCGGGGCTAGCACAGATACGCAGTATTTT	CASSQPASGASTDTQYF
TRBD1	once	TRBJ1-6	TRBV5-4	TGTGCCAGCAGCCCGGGGACAGGACCCCGTGAGGGATCACCCCTCCACTTT	CASSPGTGPREGSPLHF
NA	NA	TRBJ2-4	TRBV5-1	TGCGCCAGCAGCTTGGCCGTCGGGAGAACCAAAAACATTCAGTACTTC	CASSLAVGRTKNIQYF
NA	NA	TRBJ2-1	TRBV27	TGTGCCAGCAGTTTGCCTAGCAAGCGGCTAACCTACAATGAGCAGTTCTTC	CASSLPSKRLTYNEQFF
TRBD2	NA	TRBJ2-2	TRBV7-2	TGTGCCAGCACCCAGCCCCAACTAGCGGGATCGGGGGAGCTGTTTTTT	CASTQPQLAGSGELFF
NA	NA	TRBJ1-1	TRBV12-3/TRBV12-4	TGTGCCAGCAGGCCACGGGTGGGCACTGAAGCTTTCTTT	CASRPRVGTEAFF
TRBD1	NA	TRBJ1-4	TRBV19	TGTGCCAGTAGTACCCGGACAGGGCTTAATGAAAAACTGTTTTTT	CASSTRTGLNEKLFF
NA	NA	TRBJ1-5	TRBV28	TGTGCCAGCAGCTCCACCGACAGGCTGGGTCAGCCCCAGCATTTT	CASSSTDRLGQPQHF
TRBD1	NA	TRBJ1-2	TRBV19	TGTGCCAGTAGTAGACCGGGACAGGGATTAATATCCTTTGGCTACACCTTC	CASSRPGQGLISFGYTF